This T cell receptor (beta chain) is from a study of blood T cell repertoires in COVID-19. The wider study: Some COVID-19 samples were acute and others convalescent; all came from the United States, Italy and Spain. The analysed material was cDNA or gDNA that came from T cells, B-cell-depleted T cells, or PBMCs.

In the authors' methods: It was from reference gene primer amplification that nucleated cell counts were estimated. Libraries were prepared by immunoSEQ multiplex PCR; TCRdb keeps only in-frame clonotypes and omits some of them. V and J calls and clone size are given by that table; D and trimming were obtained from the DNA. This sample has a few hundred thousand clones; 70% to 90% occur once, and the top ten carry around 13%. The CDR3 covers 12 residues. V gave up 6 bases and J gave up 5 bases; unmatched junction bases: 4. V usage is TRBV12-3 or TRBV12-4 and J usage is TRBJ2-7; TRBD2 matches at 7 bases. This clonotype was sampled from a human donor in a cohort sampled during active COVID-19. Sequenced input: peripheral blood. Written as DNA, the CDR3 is TGTGCCAGCAGCGAAACTAGCGACGAGCAGTACTTC. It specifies CASSETSDEQYF.